This TCR beta chain was recovered during a study of blood T cells in healthy people across ages (dated by TCRdb to between 2015 and 2016). Regarding the study in general: In model experiments, roughly one uniquely barcoded TCR beta cDNA molecule per two T cells was captured by template switching. To track age-related changes in TCR beta repertoire diversity, the study relied on deep sequencing normalized with unique cDNA molecular identifiers. Four age groups were formed from the donors: young (average roughly 15 years), middle-aged (less than 40), aged (62) and long-lived (about 80). To avoid experimental bias, donors of different ages were distributed randomly across sequencing lanes. The study analyzed two additional independent replicas of 1 million unique cDNA reads from the same blood draw for two donors, one aged 18 to 30 and one aged 80 or older.

The donors were about 40 Caucasian individuals from Russia, aged roughly 6 to 100 years, who were systemically healthy. Ten milliliters of peripheral blood were drawn from each donor into EDTA-treated Vacutainer tubes. Ficoll-Paque density-gradient centrifugation was used to isolate PBMCs, with at least 7 million per sample. Trizol reagent was used to extract total RNA from PBMCs, with at least 5.5 micrograms per sample. The percentages of naive CD45RAhigh/CD27high T cells were determined by flow cytometry on a PBMC aliquot from every donor. A few counts support this clonotype. This receptor's antigen is unknown. Base qualities are not provided; no much larger clone lies one nucleotide away. The research as a whole found: There was a strong correlation between observed TCR beta diversity and the percentage of naive T cells measured by flow cytometry. Bulk unsorted PBMC profiling prevented conclusive comparison of naive and antigen-experienced compartments. Estimates of total diversity from one million sequenced T cells were regarded as lower bounds and underestimates. As age increased, observed TCR beta diversity per million T cells dropped in a roughly linear way, and a significant reduction was already evident by age about 40. Because the CMV infection status of the donors was unknown, age-related changes in expanded clonotypes may potentially have been confounded. Compared with the aged group, the long-lived group had more naive CD4+ T cells, fewer expanded clones and increased TCR diversity, suggesting age selection.

The CDR3 goes from the cysteine to the phenylalanine over 16 residues. Of all the DNA, just the CDR3 is kept, 48 bases in frame from base 1. The germline V gene sets CDR1 to MDHEN and CDR2 to SYDVKM. Germline trimming: 6 bases from V, 1 base from J; junction bases outside gene matches: 11. The library was generated by 5' RACE. The second PCR ran for roughly 6 to 11 cycles and used a J-beta primer mix along with a sample-barcoded 5' primer. A template-switch 5' adaptor carrying 12 random nucleotides introduced a unique molecular identifier onto each TCR beta cDNA molecule. Each sample yielded at least 3 million CDR3-containing paired-end reads. The Mint cDNA synthesis kit, primed by a TRBC-specific oligonucleotide, was used to synthesize first-strand cDNA from all RNA. Following uracil-DNA glycosylase treatment, a first 18-cycle PCR with universal primers M1SS and BC2_uni_R was performed on all cDNA. On the study's bioinformatics: For normalization, 1 million high-quality reads were randomly selected from each sample, with every read carrying a distinct molecular identifier. Instead of being binned into consensus sequences, reads with shared molecular identifiers were discarded. MiTCR, run with a Q25 quality threshold and the strictest error-elimination algorithm, handled CDR3 identification, clonotype clustering and error correction. A nonparametric unseen species model with Euler transformation was used to estimate lower-bound total TCR beta diversity. TCRdb cleaned the public reads at Q25 with fastp, built clones with MiXCR and kept in-frame beta chains. Duplicate CDR3 protein sequences are folded into a single record with the most common DNA and genes. What appears here as the V and J calls and clone size reflects TCRdb's work, not the paper's. In this sample the table shows 1,800,000 or so distinct CDR3 sequences, about two fifths of which occur a single time. About 21% of the sample goes to the ten largest clones.

Sequencing was carried out using blood. The chain is made from TRBV28 and TRBJ1-2, with 7 junctional bases fitting TRBD1. This TCR came from a human donor in good health. The sequence in DNA is TGTGCCAGCAGGACTATGGGGACAGACATTAACTATGGCTACACCTTC. It codes for CASRTMGTDINYGYTF.